This T cell receptor beta chain came from a study of a mutant IDH1 vaccine in newly diagnosed glioma. Overall study context: Patients previously underwent radiotherapy, temozolomide, or both, and most underwent both.

Concerning this clone: Its target is not known.

Time point in this sample: baseline, week 1 (first vaccination visit). The treatment here: pre-vaccination baseline after standard-of-care therapy. The donor cohort comprised cases of new WHO grade 3 or 4 IDH1-mutant, ATRX-lost astrocytoma. The CDR3 loop spans 18 amino acids. Germline CDR1 reads SGHRS; CDR2 reads YFSETQ. The junction had 4 bases not matched to a gene; V was cut back by 0 bases and J by 0 bases. Here immunoSEQ multiplex PCR was the method, and the copy in TCRdb shows in-frame clones only, minus some. Of 90,000 to 95,000 clones in the sample, 83% were seen once. Points from the study as a whole: Pseudoprogression showed no apparent link to changes in top peripheral T cell clonotypes.

The sequencing used PBMCs, collected from a glioma patient treated with radiotherapy, temozolomide or both. The TCR comes from a woman in her 50s with glioma. The V gene is TRBV5-1, the J gene TRBJ1-3; 12 positions agree with TRBD1. CDR3 coding DNA: TGCGCCAGCAGCTTGGCCGGGACAGGGGGCCCCTCTGGAAACACCATATATTTT. Amino acid sequence: CASSLAGTGGPSGNTIYF.